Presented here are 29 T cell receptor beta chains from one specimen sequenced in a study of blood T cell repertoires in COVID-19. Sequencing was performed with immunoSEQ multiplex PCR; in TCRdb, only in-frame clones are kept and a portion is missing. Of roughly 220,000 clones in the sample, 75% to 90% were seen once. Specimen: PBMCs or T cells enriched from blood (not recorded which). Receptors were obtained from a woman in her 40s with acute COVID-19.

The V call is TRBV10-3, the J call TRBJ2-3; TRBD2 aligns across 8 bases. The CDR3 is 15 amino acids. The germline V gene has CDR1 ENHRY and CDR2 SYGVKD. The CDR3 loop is CAIGSGGASTDTQYF. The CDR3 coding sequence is TGTGCAATCGGGAGCGGGGGAGCCAGCACAGATACGCAGTATTTT.

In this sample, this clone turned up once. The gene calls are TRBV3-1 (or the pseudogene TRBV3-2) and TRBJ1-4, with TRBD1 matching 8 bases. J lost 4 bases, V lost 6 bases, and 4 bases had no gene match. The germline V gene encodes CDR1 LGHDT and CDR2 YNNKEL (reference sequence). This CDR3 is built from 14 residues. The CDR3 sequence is CASRQTGDNEKLFF. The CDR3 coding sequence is TGTGCCAGCAGGCAGACAGGGGATAATGAAAAACTGTTTTTT.

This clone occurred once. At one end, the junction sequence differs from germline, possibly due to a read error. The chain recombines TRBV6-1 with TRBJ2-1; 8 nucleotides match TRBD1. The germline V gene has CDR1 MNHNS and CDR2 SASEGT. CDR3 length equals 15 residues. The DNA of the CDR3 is TGTGCCAGCAGGGAAGACAGGGGCGCCTACAATGAGCAGTTCTTC. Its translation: CASREDRGAYNEQFF.

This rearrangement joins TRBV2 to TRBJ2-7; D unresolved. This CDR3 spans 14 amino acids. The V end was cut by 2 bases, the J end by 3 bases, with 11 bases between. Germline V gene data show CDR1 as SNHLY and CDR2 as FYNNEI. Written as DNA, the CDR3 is TGTGCCAGCAGTGAATCGTCCTTGTACTACGAGCAGTACTTC. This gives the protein CASSESSLYYEQYF. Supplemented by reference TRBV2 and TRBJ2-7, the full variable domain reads EPEVTQTPSHQVTQMGQEVILRCVPISNHLYFYWYRQILGQKVEFLVSFYNNEISEKSEIFDDQFSVERPDGSNFTLKIRSTKLEDSAMYFCASSESSLYYEQYFGPGTRLTVT.

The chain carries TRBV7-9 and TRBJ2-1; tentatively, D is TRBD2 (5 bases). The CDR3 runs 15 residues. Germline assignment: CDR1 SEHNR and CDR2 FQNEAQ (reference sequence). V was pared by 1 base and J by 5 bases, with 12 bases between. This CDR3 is CASSLEAGRHNEQFF. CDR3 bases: TGTGCCAGCAGCTTAGAGGCGGGTCGGCACAATGAGCAGTTCTTC. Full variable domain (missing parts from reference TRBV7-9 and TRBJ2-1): DTGVSQNPRHKITKRGQNVTFRCDPISEHNRLYWYRQTLGQGPEFLTYFQNEAQLEKSRLLSDRFSAERPKGSFSTLEIQRTEQGDSAMYLCASSLEAGRHNEQFFGPGTRLTVL.

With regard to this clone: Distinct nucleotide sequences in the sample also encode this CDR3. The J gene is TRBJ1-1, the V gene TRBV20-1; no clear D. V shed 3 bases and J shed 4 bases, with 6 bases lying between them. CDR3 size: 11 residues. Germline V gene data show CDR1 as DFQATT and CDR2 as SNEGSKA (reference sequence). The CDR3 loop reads CSARGGTEAFF. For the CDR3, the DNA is TGCAGTGCTAGGGGAGGCACTGAAGCTTTCTTT.

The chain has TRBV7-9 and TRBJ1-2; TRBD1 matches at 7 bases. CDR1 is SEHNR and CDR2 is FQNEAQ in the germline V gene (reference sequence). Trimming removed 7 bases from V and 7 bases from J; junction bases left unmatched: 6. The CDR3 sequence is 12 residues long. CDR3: CASNPDRVGYTF. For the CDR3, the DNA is TGTGCCAGCAACCCAGACAGGGTTGGCTACACCTTC.

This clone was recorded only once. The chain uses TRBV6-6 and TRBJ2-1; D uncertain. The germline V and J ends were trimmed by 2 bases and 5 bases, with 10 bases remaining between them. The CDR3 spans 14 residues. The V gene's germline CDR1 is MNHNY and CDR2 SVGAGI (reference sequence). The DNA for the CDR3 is TGTGCCAGCAGTTACGTTCGACTTAACAATGAGCAGTTCTTC. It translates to CASSYVRLNNEQFF.

CDR3 loop: CASSYEWRPGELFF. The CDR3 coding sequence is TGTGCCAGCAGTTACGAATGGCGGCCCGGGGAGCTGTTTTTT. The V and J genes are TRBV6-2 or TRBV6-3 and TRBJ2-2; D is ambiguous. Per germline, CDR1 MNHEY and CDR2 SVGEGT. V was trimmed by 2 bases and J by 6 bases, leaving 10 bases between them. The CDR3 extends over 14 amino acids.

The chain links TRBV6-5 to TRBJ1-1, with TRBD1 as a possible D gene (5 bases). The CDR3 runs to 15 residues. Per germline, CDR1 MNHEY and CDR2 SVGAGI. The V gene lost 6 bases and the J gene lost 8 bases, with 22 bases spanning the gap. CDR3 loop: CASSLSRAVGAEAFF. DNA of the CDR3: TGTGCCAGCAGCCTCTCCCGTGCGGTAGGGGCCGAAGCTTTCTTT.

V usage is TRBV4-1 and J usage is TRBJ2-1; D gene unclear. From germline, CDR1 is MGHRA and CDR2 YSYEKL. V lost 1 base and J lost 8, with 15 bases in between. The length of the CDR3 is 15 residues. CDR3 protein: CASSQGSLRNDEQFF. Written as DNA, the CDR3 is TGCGCCAGCAGCCAAGGGAGTCTCAGAAACGATGAGCAGTTCTTC.

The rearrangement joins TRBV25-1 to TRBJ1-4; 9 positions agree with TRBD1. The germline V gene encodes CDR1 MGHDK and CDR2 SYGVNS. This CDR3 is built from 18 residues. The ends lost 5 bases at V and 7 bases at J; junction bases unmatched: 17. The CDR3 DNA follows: TGTGCCAGCAGTCCAGGGTTGGGGACAGGGCATGAGGGTGAAAAACTGTTTTTT. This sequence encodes CASSPGLGTGHEGEKLFF.

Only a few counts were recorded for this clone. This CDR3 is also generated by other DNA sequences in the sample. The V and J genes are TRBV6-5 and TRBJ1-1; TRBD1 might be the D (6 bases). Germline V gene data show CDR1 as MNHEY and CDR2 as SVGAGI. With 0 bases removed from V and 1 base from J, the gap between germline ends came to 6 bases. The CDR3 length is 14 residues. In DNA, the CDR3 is TGTGCCAGCAGTTACTCGACAGGGAACACTGAAGCTTTCTTT. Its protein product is CASSYSTGNTEAFF.

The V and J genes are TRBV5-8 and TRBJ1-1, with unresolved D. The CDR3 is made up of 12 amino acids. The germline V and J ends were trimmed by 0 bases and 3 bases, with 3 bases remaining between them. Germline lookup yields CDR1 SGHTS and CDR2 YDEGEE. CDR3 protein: CASSLGDTEAFF. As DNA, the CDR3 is TGTGCCAGCAGCTTGGGAGACACTGAAGCTTTCTTT.

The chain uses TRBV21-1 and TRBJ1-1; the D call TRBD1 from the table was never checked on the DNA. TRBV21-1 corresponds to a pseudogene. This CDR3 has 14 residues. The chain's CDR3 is CASSKAHQVTEAFF. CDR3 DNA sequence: TGTGCCAGCAGCAAGGCCCACCAGGTCACTGAAGCTTTCTTT.

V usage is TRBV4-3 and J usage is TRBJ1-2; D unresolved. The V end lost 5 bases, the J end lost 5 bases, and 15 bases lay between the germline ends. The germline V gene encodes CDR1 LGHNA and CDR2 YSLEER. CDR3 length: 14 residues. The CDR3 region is CASSSQTGVYGYTF. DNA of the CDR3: TGCGCCAGCAGCTCCCAGACGGGTGTATATGGCTACACCTTC.

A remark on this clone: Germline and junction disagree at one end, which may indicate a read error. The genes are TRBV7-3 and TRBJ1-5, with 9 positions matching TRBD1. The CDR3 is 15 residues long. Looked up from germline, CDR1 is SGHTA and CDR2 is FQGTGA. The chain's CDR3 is CASSLTGGAGQPQHF. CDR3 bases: TGTGCCAGCAGTTTAACAGGGGGCGCGGGTCAGCCCCAGCATTTT. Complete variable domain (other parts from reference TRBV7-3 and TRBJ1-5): GAGVSQTPSNKVTEKGKYVELRCDPISGHTALYWYRQSLGQGPEFLIYFQGTGAADDSGLPNDRFFAVRPEGSVSTLKIQRTERGDSAVYLCASSLTGGAGQPQHFGDGTRLSIL.

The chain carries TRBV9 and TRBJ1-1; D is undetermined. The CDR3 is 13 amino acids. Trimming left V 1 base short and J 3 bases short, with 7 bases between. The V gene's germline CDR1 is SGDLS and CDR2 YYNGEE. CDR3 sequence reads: CASSVNIHTEAFF. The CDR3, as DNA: TGTGCCAGCAGCGTAAATATCCACACTGAAGCTTTCTTT. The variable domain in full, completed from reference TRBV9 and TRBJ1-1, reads DSGVTQTPKHLITATGQRVTLRCSPRSGDLSVYWYQQSLDQGLQFLIQYYNGEERAKGNILERFSAQQFPDLHSELNLSSLELGDSALYFCASSVNIHTEAFFGQGTRLTVV.

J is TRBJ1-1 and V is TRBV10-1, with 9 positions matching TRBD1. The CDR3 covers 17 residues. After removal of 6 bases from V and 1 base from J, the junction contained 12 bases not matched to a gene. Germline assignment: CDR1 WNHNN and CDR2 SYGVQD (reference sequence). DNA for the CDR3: TGCGCCAGCAGCACTGGGGACAGGGTGACCCCGAACACTGAAGCTTTCTTT. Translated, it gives CASSTGDRVTPNTEAFF.

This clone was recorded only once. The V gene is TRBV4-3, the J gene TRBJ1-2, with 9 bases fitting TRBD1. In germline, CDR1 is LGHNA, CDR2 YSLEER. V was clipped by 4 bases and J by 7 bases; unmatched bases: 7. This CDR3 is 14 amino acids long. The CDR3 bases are TGCGCCAGCAGCCCCGGGACAGGGAAGACTGGCTACACCTTC. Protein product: CASSPGTGKTGYTF.

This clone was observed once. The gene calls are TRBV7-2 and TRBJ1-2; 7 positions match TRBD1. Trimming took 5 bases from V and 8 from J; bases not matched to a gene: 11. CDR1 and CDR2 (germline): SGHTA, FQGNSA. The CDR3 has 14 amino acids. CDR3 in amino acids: CASSTPTGDVGYTF. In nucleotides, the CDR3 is TGTGCCAGCAGCACACCTACAGGGGACGTCGGCTACACCTTC. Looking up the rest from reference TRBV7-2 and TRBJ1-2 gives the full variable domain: GAGVSQSPSNKVTEKGKDVELRCDPISGHTALYWYRQSLGQGLEFLIYFQGNSAPDKSGLPSDRFSAERTGGSVSTLTIQRTQQEDSAVYLCASSTPTGDVGYTFGSGTRLTVV.

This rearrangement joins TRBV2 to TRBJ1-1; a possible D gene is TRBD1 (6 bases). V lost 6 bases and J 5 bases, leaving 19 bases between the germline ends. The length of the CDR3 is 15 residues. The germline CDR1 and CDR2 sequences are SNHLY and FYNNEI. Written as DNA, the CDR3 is TGTGCCAGCAGAGCCAGACAGGTTGTATCGACTGAAGCTTTCTTT. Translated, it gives CASRARQVVSTEAFF.

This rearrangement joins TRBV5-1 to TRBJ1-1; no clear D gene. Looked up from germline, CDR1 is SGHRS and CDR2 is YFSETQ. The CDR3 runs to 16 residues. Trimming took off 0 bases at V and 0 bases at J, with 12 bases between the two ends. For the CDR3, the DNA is TGCGCCAGCAGCTTGGGTATCGAACGGGTGAACACTGAAGCTTTCTTT. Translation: CASSLGIERVNTEAFF.

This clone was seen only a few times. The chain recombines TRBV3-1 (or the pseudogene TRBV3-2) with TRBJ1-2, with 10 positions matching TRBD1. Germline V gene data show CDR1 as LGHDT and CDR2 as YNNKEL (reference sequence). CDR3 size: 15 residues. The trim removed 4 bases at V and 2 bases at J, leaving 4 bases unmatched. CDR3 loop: CASSPRTGGNYGYTF. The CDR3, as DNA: TGTGCCAGCAGCCCCCGGACAGGGGGGAACTATGGCTACACCTTC.

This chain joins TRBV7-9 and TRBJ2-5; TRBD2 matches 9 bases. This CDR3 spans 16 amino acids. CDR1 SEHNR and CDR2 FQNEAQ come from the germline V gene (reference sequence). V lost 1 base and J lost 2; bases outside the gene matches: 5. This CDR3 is CASSLDASGAQETQYF. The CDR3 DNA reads TGTGCCAGCAGCTTAGACGCTAGCGGGGCGCAAGAGACCCAGTACTTC.

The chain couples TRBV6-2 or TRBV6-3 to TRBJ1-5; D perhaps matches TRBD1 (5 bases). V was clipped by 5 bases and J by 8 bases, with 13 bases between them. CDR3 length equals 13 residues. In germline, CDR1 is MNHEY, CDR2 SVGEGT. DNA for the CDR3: TGTGCCAGCAGTGGCCAGGGAAGGGAGCCCCAGCATTTT. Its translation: CASSGQGREPQHF.

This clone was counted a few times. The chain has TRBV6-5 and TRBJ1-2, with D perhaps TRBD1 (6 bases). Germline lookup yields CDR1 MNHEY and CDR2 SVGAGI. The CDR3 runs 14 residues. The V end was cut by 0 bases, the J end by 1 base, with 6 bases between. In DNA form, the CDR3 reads TGTGCCAGCAGTTACTCCAGGGGTAACTATGGCTACACCTTC. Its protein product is CASSYSRGNYGYTF.

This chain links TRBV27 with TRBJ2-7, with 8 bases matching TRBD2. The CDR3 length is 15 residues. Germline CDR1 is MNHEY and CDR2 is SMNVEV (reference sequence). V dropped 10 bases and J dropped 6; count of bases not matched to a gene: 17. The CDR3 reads CATSSPSGGFGEQYF. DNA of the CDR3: TGTGCCACCTCCTCCCCCAGCGGGGGTTTTGGCGAGCAGTACTTC.

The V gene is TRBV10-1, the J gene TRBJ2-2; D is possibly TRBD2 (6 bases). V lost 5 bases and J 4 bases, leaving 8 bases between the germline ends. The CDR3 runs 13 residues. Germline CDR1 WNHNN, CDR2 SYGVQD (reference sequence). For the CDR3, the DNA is TGCGCCAGCAGTCGGGACTCCACCGGGGAGCTGTTTTTT. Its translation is CASSRDSTGELFF.